This T cell receptor beta chain originates from a study of cytomegalovirus exposure and HLA in healthy donors. Germline loops: CDR1 SGHRS, CDR2 YFSETQ. CDR3 length: 14 residues. The PCR ran on 60 Vbeta and 13 Jbeta primers. The data were produced by immunoSEQ multiplex PCR, yet TCRdb's version contains in-frame clones alone and is incomplete. The table records around 210,000 clones, around four fifths of them present only once. The sequencing sample was made of PBMCs. The chain recombines TRBV5-1 with TRBJ2-5, with 8 bases fitting TRBD2. The DNA matches TRBJ2-7 better at its end, which makes the J call doubtful. The clonotype was recovered from a man between 45 and 60 years old in good health and CMV-seronegative. In DNA form, the CDR3 reads TGCGCCAGCAGCTTGACTAGCGGATCCTACGAGCAGTACTTC. Translating gives CASSLTSGSYEQYF.